What follows are 17 T cell receptor beta chains derived from one specimen sequenced in a study of identical twins. TCRdb independently ran MiXCR on the 5' RACE reads; one entry per CDR3 protein. The table has over 250,000 distinct CDR3 sequences, around 9.7% seen once; the top ten hold 6% to 8.5%. These same records also appear under a second study, on yellow fever vaccine responses in identical twins.

Sequences were obtained from CD8+ T cells sorted from blood. These receptor sequences come from a woman younger than 30 in good health.

This clonotype has only a few counts. V is TRBV29-1 and J is TRBJ1-1, with D possibly TRBD1 on 6 matching bases. Trimming took off 6 bases at V and 4 bases at J, with 15 bases between the two ends. This CDR3 contains 13 residues. Germline V gene lookup returns CDR1 SQVTM and CDR2 ANQGSEA. In DNA form, the CDR3 reads TGCAGCGTGGGGGCGTTTGGAGGCACTGAAGCTTTCTTT. It translates to CSVGAFGGTEAFF.

As concerns this clonotype: A read error may be the cause here, since a much bigger clone is one base away. This chain uses TRBV29-1 with TRBJ2-7; D gene unclear. With 3 bases removed from V and 0 bases from J, the gap between germline ends came to 12 bases. Germline V gives CDR1 SQVTM, CDR2 ANQGSEA. The CDR3 has 14 amino acids. The CDR3 reads CSVEVLSSSYEQYF. Written as DNA, the CDR3 is TGCAGCGTTGAGGTGCTCAGTTCCTCCTACGAGCAGTACTTC.

The chain joins TRBV28 to TRBJ2-5; 12 nucleotides match TRBD2. The ends lost 5 bases at V and 5 bases at J; junction bases unmatched: 9. The length of the CDR3 is 16 residues. Germline values: CDR1 MDHEN, CDR2 SYDVKM. Written as DNA, the CDR3 is TGTGCCAGCAGTATGACTAGCGGGAGAATTGGGGAGACCCAGTACTTC. Its protein product is CASSMTSGRIGETQYF.

This clonotype was recorded many times. The V and J genes are TRBV3-1 and TRBJ2-7; 10 bases align to TRBD1. This CDR3 comprises 14 residues. Trimming cost V 7 bases and J 6 bases; bases outside gene matches: 9. Germline V lookup: CDR1 LGHDT, CDR2 YNNKEL (reference sequence). Here the CDR3 DNA reads TGTGCCAGCACCGGCGGGACAGGGGTAGGCGAGCAGTACTTC. Translating gives CASTGGTGVGEQYF.

There are many counts of this clonotype. This sequence joins TRBV12-3 or TRBV12-4 and TRBJ2-7; D is tentatively TRBD1 or TRBD2 (5 bases each). The CDR3 sequence is 14 residues long. Trimming pared 7 bases from V and 1 base from J, leaving 14 bases between. CDR3 residues: CASTPERGSYEQYF. The CDR3 DNA reads as TGTGCCAGCACCCCCGAGAGGGGATCCTACGAGCAGTACTTC.

The gene calls are TRBV11-1 and TRBJ2-3, with TRBD1 matching 7 bases. Germline loops: CDR1 SGHAT, CDR2 FQDESV (reference sequence). This CDR3 contains 18 residues. Trimming at V came to 1 base and at J to 2 bases, leaving 12 bases not matched to a gene. CDR3 in DNA: TGTGCCAGCAGCTTAGAGGTCCGGGACAGTAAAGACACAGATACGCAGTATTTT. It specifies CASSLEVRDSKDTDTQYF.

This clonotype came up many times. The V and J genes are TRBV10-3 and TRBJ2-5; 7 nucleotides agree with TRBD2. The CDR3 is made up of 18 amino acids. Germline assignment: CDR1 ENHRY and CDR2 SYGVKD. V was pared by 3 bases and J by 2 bases, with 15 bases of the junction left unmatched. CDR3 nucleotides: TGTGCCATCAGTGATCCGAGCGGTCCCCTAGCGGCGCAAGAGACCCAGTACTTC. Amino acids: CAISDPSGPLAAQETQYF.

V and J are TRBV7-8 and TRBJ2-3; maybe TRBD2 (5 bases). Germline V CDR1 and CDR2: SGHVS, FQNEAQ. This CDR3 has 15 amino acids. V was shortened by 4 bases and J by 1 base, with 12 bases between the two germline ends. The CDR3 nucleotides are TGTGCCAGCAGCTCCTTGTGGGGAGGCACAGATACGCAGTATTTT. It is translated as CASSSLWGGTDTQYF.

J is TRBJ2-3 and V is TRBV25-1; D unresolved. Trimming pared 1 base from V and 6 bases from J, leaving 8 bases between. Germline V gives CDR1 MGHDK, CDR2 SYGVNS. The CDR3 length is 13 residues. The CDR3 loop is CASSELVWDTQYF. The CDR3 DNA reads as TGTGCCAGCAGTGAATTGGTATGGGATACGCAGTATTTT.

This chain links TRBV4-3 with TRBJ2-1; 8 nucleotides agree with TRBD1. The CDR3 runs to 15 residues. Trimming removed 0 bases from V and 6 bases from J; junction bases left unmatched: 4. Germline assignment: CDR1 LGHNA and CDR2 YSLEER. The CDR3 sequence: CASSQETGVGNEQFF. The CDR3 DNA follows: TGCGCCAGCAGCCAAGAGACAGGGGTCGGCAATGAGCAGTTCTTC.

The chain has TRBV20-1 and TRBJ2-3; D might be TRBD1 (6 bases). V was clipped by 1 base and J by 2 bases, with 13 bases between them. The CDR3 runs to 15 residues. Germline CDR1 and CDR2: DFQATT and SNEGSKA (reference sequence). The CDR3 reads CSARARDTFTDTQYF. The CDR3 DNA follows: TGCAGTGCTAGAGCCCGGGACACTTTCACAGATACGCAGTATTTT.

This clonotype was picked up one time. Given a much more abundant clone one base away, this may be a read error. This chain uses TRBV7-9 with TRBJ1-2; TRBD1 agrees at 8 bases. Germline assignment: CDR1 SEHNR and CDR2 FQNEAQ (reference sequence). V trimming: 1 base; J trimming: 4 bases; junction bases outside the gene matches: 8. The CDR3 totals 16 residues. DNA of the CDR3: TGTGCCAGCAGCTTAGATCACGGACAGGGCCCCTATGGCTACACCTTC. Translating gives CASSLDHGQGPYGYTF.

In this sample, this clonotype turned up many times. The J gene is TRBJ2-3, the V gene TRBV29-1, with 13 bases aligning to TRBD2. Germline CDR1 SQVTM, CDR2 ANQGSEA. V lost 4 bases, J lost 6 bases, and 13 bases stayed unmatched. The length of the CDR3 is 17 residues. The CDR3 DNA reads as TGCAGCGTTGGCACGCAGGGGACTAGCGGGATTGGGGATACGCAGTATTTT. This codes for CSVGTQGTSGIGDTQYF.

This clonotype was picked up a small number of times. The CDR3, as DNA: TGTGCCATCAGTGACGTAACTAGCGGCCGCACAGATACGCAGTATTTT. Amino acids: CAISDVTSGRTDTQYF. The chain employs TRBV10-3 and TRBJ2-3, with 8 bases matching TRBD2. V lost 3 bases and J lost 1; bases outside the gene matches: 6. Looked up from germline, CDR1 is ENHRY and CDR2 is SYGVKD. The CDR3 covers 16 residues.

This clonotype was detected ten times or more. V is TRBV15 and J is TRBJ1-6; D remains unclear. The length of the CDR3 is 13 residues. Germline V gene lookup returns CDR1 LNHNV and CDR2 YYDKDF (reference sequence). V lost 3 bases and J lost 8, with 8 bases in between. CDR3 amino acids: CATSSVRDSPLHF. The DNA for the CDR3 is TGTGCCACCAGCAGTGTCAGAGATTCACCCCTCCACTTT.

This clonotype was observed a few times. This chain joins TRBV2 and TRBJ2-7; possibly TRBD2 for D (7 bases). Germline V gives CDR1 SNHLY, CDR2 FYNNEI. CDR3 length equals 13 residues. V lost 6 bases and J lost 6, with 15 bases in between. This CDR3 is CASSQWGGSEQYF. The DNA of the CDR3 is TGTGCCAGCAGCCAATGGGGGGGCTCCGAGCAGTACTTC.

In its sample, this clonotype was seen a few times. The V call is TRBV28, the J call TRBJ2-7, with TRBD1 identical over 7 bases. CDR3 length: 11 amino acids. Germline values: CDR1 MDHEN, CDR2 SYDVKM. V dropped 10 bases and J dropped 3; count of bases not matched to a gene: 3. The CDR3 region is CATGQDYEQYF. The CDR3 nucleotides are TGTGCCACCGGACAGGACTACGAGCAGTACTTC.